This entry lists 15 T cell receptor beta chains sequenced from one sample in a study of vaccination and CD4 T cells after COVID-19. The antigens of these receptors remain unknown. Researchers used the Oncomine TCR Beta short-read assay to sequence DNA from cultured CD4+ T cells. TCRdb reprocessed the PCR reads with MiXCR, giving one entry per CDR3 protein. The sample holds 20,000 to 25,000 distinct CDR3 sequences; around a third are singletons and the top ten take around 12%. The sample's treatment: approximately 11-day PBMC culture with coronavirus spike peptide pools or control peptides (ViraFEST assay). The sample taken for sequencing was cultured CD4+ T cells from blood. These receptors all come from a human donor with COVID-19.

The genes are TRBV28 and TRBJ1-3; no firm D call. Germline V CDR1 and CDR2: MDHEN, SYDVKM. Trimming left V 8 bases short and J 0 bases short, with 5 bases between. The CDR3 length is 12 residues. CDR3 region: CASQASGNTIYF. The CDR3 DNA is TGTGCCAGCCAGGCCTCTGGAAACACCATATATTTT. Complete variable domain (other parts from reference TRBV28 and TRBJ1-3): DVKVTQSSRYLVKRTGEKVFLECVQDMDHENMFWYRQDPGLGLRLIYFSYDVKMKEKGDIPEGYSVSREKKERFSLILESASTNQTSMYLCASQASGNTIYFGEGSWLTVV.

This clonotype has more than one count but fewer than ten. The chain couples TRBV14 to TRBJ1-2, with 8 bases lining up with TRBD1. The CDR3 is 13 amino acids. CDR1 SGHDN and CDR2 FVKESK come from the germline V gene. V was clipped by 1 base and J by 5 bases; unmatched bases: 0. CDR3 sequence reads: CASSQGQGYGYTF. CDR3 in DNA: TGTGCCAGCAGCCAAGGACAGGGGTATGGCTACACCTTC.

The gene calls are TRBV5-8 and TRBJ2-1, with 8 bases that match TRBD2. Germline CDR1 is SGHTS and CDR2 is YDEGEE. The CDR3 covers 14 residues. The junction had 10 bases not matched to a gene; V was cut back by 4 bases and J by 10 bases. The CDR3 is CASSPGLVTGEQFF. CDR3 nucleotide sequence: TGTGCCAGCAGCCCGGGACTAGTGACCGGCGAGCAGTTCTTC. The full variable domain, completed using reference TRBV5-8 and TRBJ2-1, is EAGVTQSPTHLIKTRGQQATLRCSPISGHTSVYWYQQALGLGLQFLLWYDEGEERNRGNFPPRFSGRQFPNYSSELNVNALELEDSALYLCASSPGLVTGEQFFGPGTRLTVL.

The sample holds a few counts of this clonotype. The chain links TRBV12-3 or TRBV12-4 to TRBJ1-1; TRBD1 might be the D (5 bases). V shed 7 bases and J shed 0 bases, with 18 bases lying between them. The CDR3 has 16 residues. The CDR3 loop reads CASTTGGGWVNTEAFF. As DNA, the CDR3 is TGTGCCAGCACCACGGGCGGGGGATGGGTGAACACTGAAGCTTTCTTT.

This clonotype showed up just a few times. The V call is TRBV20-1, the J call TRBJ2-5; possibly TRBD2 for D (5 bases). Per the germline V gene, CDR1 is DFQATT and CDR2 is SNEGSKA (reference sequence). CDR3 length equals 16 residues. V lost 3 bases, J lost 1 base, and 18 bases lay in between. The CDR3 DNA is TGCAGTGCTAGGTCAGTTAGCAGCGGAACCCAAGAGACCCAGTACTTC. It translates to CSARSVSSGTQETQYF.

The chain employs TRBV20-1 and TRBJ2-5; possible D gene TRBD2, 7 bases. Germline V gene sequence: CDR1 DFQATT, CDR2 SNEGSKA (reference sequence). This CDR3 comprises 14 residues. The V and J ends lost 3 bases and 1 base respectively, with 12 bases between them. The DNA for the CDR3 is TGCAGTGCTAGTAAGGCGGGGGCCCAAGAGACCCAGTACTTC. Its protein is CSASKAGAQETQYF.

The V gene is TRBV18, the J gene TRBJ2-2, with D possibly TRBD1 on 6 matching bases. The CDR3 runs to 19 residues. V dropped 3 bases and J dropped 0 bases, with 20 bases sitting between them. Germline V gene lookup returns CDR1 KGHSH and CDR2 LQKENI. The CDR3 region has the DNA TGTGCCAGCTCACCCCGGCTTCCGGACAGCTGGTCGAACACCGGGGAGCTGTTTTTT. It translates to CASSPRLPDSWSNTGELFF.

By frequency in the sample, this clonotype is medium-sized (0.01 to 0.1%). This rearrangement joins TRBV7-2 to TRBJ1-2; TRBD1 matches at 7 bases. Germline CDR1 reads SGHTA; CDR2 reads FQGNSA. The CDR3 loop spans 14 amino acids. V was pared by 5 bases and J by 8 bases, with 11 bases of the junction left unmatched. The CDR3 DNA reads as TGTGCCAGCAGCCCACAGGGGCCTATTGCGGGCTACACCTTC. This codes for CASSPQGPIAGYTF.

The CDR3 DNA reads TGCAGCGCGGGCCGGGGACTAGCGGGATCGGGAGATACGCAGTATTTT. Its translation: CSAGRGLAGSGDTQYF. The chain has TRBV29-1 and TRBJ2-3, with 13 bases identical to TRBD2. CDR3 length equals 16 residues. Trimming took 7 bases from V and 5 from J; bases not matched to a gene: 12. Germline V CDR1 and CDR2: SQVTM, ANQGSEA.

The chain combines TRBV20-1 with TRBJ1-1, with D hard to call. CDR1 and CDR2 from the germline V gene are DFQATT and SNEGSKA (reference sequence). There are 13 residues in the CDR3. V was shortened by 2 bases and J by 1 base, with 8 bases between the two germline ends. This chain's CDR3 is CSARLLGNTEAFF. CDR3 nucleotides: TGCAGTGCTAGACTGTTGGGGAACACTGAAGCTTTCTTT.

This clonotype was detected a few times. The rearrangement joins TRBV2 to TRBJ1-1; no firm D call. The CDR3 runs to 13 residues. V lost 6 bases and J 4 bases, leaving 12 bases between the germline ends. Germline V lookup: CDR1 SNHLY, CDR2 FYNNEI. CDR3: CASRGDGPTEAFF. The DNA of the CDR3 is TGTGCCAGCAGAGGTGACGGCCCCACTGAAGCTTTCTTT.

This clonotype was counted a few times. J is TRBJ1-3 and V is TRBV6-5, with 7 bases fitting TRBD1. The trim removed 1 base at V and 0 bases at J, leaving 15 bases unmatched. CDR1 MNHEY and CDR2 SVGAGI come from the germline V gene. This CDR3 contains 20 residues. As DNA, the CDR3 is TGTGCCAGCAGTTACTTCAGCCCTCGACAGGGACAGCACTCTGGAAACACCATATATTTT. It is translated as CASSYFSPRQGQHSGNTIYF.

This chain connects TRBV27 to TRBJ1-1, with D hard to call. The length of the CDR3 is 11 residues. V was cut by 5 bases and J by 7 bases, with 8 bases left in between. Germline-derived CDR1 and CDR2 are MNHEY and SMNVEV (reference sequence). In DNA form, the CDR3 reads TGTGCCAGCAGTATCGCAGATGAAGCTTTCTTT. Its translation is CASSIADEAFF.

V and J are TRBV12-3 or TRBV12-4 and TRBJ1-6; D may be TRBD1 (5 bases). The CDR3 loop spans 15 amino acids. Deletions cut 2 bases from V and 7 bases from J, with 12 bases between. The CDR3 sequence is CASSLRQSLNSPLHF. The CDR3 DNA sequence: TGTGCCAGCAGTTTACGACAGAGCCTGAATTCACCCCTCCACTTT.

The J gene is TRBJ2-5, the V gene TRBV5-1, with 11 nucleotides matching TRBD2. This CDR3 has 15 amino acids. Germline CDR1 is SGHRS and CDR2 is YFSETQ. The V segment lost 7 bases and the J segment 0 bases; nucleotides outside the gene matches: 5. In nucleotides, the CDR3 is TGCGCCAGCCTACCTAGCGGGGGGTACCAAGAGACCCAGTACTTC. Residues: CASLPSGGYQETQYF.